A single sample gave rise to the 19 T cell receptor beta chains below, sequenced in a study of technical replicates of blood from a few donors. The protocol was immunoSEQ multiplex PCR, while the TCRdb copy is restricted to in-frame clones and leaves out a portion. The sample records 50,000 to 65,000 clones, over 90% being singletons. Sequencing was performed on PBMCs. These receptors were taken from a human donor in good health. Some clones in this sample may be carry-over from other donors' samples.

The rearrangement links TRBV29-1 to TRBJ2-1, with 11 bases aligning to TRBD2. V lost 4 bases and J lost 8; bases outside the gene matches: 4. This CDR3 spans 13 amino acids. CDR1 is SQVTM, CDR2 ANQGSEA, per germline. In DNA, the CDR3 is TGCAGCGTTGTACTAGCGGGAGCATATGAGCAGTTCTTC. Translation: CSVVLAGAYEQFF.

This chain joins TRBV4-2 and TRBJ1-5; D not certain. Germline V gives CDR1 LGHNA, CDR2 YNFKEQ. The V gene lost 4 bases and the J gene lost 5 bases, with 12 bases spanning the gap. The CDR3 loop spans 14 amino acids. The CDR3 region is CASSPLTGDQPQHF. DNA of the CDR3: TGTGCCAGCAGCCCCCTGACGGGAGATCAGCCCCAGCATTTT.

The chain is built from TRBV2 and TRBJ1-6; 10 bases are shared with TRBD1. This CDR3 has 15 residues. V lost 6 bases to trimming and J lost 10 bases; unmatched junction nucleotides: 9. Germline V gene lookup returns CDR1 SNHLY and CDR2 FYNNEI. The CDR3 DNA reads as TGTGCCAGCAGAGGTGGGACAGGGGTATCCTCACCCCTCCACTTT. The encoded protein is CASRGGTGVSSPLHF.

The rearrangement joins TRBV6-5 to TRBJ1-2; D ambiguous. V was trimmed by 0 bases and J by 2 bases, leaving 7 bases between them. Germline-derived CDR1 and CDR2 are MNHEY and SVGAGI. This CDR3 has 14 amino acids. The CDR3 nucleotides are TGTGCCAGCAGTTACTCGGCGGGGAACTATGGCTACACCTTC. Residues: CASSYSAGNYGYTF.

J is TRBJ1-2 and V is TRBV15, with TRBD1 matching 10 bases. This CDR3 is 15 amino acids long. Germline V gives CDR1 LNHNV, CDR2 YYDKDF (reference sequence). V trimming: 1 base; J trimming: 5 bases; junction bases outside the gene matches: 4. The CDR3 here is CATSRGQGARYGYTF. DNA of the CDR3: TGTGCCACCAGCAGAGGACAGGGGGCTAGGTATGGCTACACCTTC.

This chain joins TRBV2 and TRBJ2-5; 10 nucleotides agree with TRBD2. This CDR3 is built from 14 residues. The V gene end was trimmed by 5 bases and the J gene end by 2 bases; junction bases not matched to a gene: 2. Looked up from germline, CDR1 is SNHLY and CDR2 is FYNNEI. CDR3 amino acids: CASSNSGGQETQYF. CDR3 nucleotides: TGTGCCAGCAGTAATAGCGGGGGGCAAGAGACCCAGTACTTC. Variable domain in full (rest from reference TRBV2 and TRBJ2-5): EPEVTQTPSHQVTQMGQEVILRCVPISNHLYFYWYRQILGQKVEFLVSFYNNEISEKSEIFDDQFSVERPDGSNFTLKIRSTKLEDSAMYFCASSNSGGQETQYFGPGTRLLVL.

A remark on this clone: The junction differs from germline at one of its ends, possibly a read error. The V call is TRBV7-2, the J call TRBJ2-5, with 9 bases matching TRBD2. CDR1 is SGHTA, CDR2 FQGNSA, per germline. The CDR3 length is 14 residues. Here the CDR3 reads CASSFPSREGVKDF. CDR3 in DNA: TGTGCCAGCAGCTTCCCTTCGCGGGAGGGGGTAAAAGACTTC.

The J gene is TRBJ2-3, the V gene TRBV6-5, with 7 bases identical to TRBD2. The CDR3 runs to 15 residues. CDR1 MNHEY and CDR2 SVGAGI come from the germline V gene. The J segment lost 6 bases and the V segment lost 5 bases, leaving 11 bases of the junction unmatched. CDR3 protein: CASSREGNRYDTQYF. The CDR3 region has the DNA TGTGCCAGCAGTAGGGAGGGGAATCGTTATGATACGCAGTATTTT.

This sequence joins TRBV5-6 and TRBJ1-1; 8 positions match TRBD1. Germline V CDR1 and CDR2: SGHDT, YYEEEE. CDR3 length equals 15 residues. With V trimmed by 4 bases and J by 1 base, 6 bases remained unmatched. Here the CDR3 DNA reads TGTGCCAGCAGCGGACACAGGGGGGGGAACACTGAAGCTTTCTTT. Amino acids: CASSGHRGGNTEAFF.

This clone was seen just once. V and J are TRBV5-1 and TRBJ2-5; TRBD2 matches 12 bases. The V gene's germline CDR1 is SGHRS and CDR2 YFSETQ. The CDR3 covers 16 residues. V gave up 7 bases and J gave up 2 bases; unmatched junction bases: 9. CDR3 protein: CASFLAGGPGQETQYF. The CDR3 nucleotides read TGCGCCAGCTTCCTAGCGGGAGGGCCTGGGCAAGAGACCCAGTACTTC.

The genes are TRBV7-2 and TRBJ2-1, with 7 bases that match TRBD1. CDR1 and CDR2 (germline): SGHTA, FQGNSA. The ends lost 0 bases at V and 6 bases at J; junction bases unmatched: 2. The CDR3 runs to 14 residues. CDR3 bases: TGTGCCAGCAGCTTAGCTCAGGGGGTCAATGAGCAGTTCTTC. This encodes CASSLAQGVNEQFF.

The chain has TRBV19 and TRBJ1-1; 8 bases line up with TRBD1. Trimming removed 7 bases from V and 1 base from J; junction bases left unmatched: 2. The CDR3 runs 13 residues. In germline, CDR1 is LNHDA, CDR2 SQIVND (reference sequence). The CDR3 region is CASNDRGNTEAFF. The CDR3 nucleotides read TGTGCCAGTAATGACAGGGGGAACACTGAAGCTTTCTTT. The full variable domain, with the rest looked up from reference TRBV19 and TRBJ1-1, is DGGITQSPKYLFRKEGQNVTLSCEQNLNHDAMYWYRQDPGQGLRLIYYSQIVNDFQKGDIAEGYSVSREKKESFPLTVTSAQKNPTAFYLCASNDRGNTEAFFGQGTRLTVV.

The chain joins TRBV30 to TRBJ2-5, with D perhaps matching TRBD1 (6 bases). Germline assignment: CDR1 GTSNPN and CDR2 SVGIG (reference sequence). The ends were cut back, 7 bases at V and 4 bases at J, with 13 bases in the middle. CDR3 length equals 12 residues. The CDR3 coding sequence is TGTGCCTACACAGGGATCGGAGAGACCCAGTACTTC. As protein: CAYTGIGETQYF.

The CDR3 is CAISSGTGGRYEQYF. Written as DNA, the CDR3 is TGTGCCATCAGTTCCGGGACAGGGGGACGCTACGAGCAGTACTTC. The J gene is TRBJ2-7, the V gene TRBV10-3; 11 bases map to TRBD1. The CDR3 extends over 15 amino acids. Germline CDR1 is ENHRY and CDR2 is SYGVKD. V dropped 5 bases and J dropped 3; count of bases not matched to a gene: 6.

A word on this clone: This sample also contains other DNA sequences that code for the same CDR3. The rearrangement joins TRBV15 to TRBJ2-1, with TRBD2 identical over 15 bases. Germline CDR1 LNHNV, CDR2 YYDKDF (reference sequence). V shed 7 bases, J shed 3 bases, and the junction held 7 bases outside the gene matches. There are 17 residues in the CDR3. Here the CDR3 reads CATKRGLAGGHYNEQFF. The CDR3 coding sequence is TGTGCCACCAAACGGGGACTAGCGGGGGGACACTACAATGAGCAGTTCTTC. The full variable domain, in which reference TRBV15 and TRBJ2-1 provide the parts outside the CDR3, is DAMVIQNPRYQVTQFGKPVTLSCSQTLNHNVMYWYQQKSSQAPKLLFHYYDKDFNNEADTPDNFQSRRPNTSFCFLDIRSPGLGDTAMYLCATKRGLAGGHYNEQFFGPGTRLTVL.

The V gene is TRBV5-1, the J gene TRBJ2-3; 8 bases line up with TRBD2. This CDR3 region has 13 residues. V lost 5 bases to trimming and J lost 6 bases; unmatched junction nucleotides: 5. From germline, CDR1 is SGHRS and CDR2 YFSETQ. CDR3 in DNA: TGCGCCAGCAGGGGCGGGGGGCCGGATACGCAGTATTTT. It codes for CASRGGGPDTQYF.

The V call is TRBV5-1, the J call TRBJ2-3; TRBD2 agrees at 15 bases. Germline assignment: CDR1 SGHRS and CDR2 YFSETQ. The CDR3 runs 19 residues. V dropped 0 bases and J dropped 2; count of bases not matched to a gene: 7. CDR3 amino acids: CASSLGPRTSGGATDTQYF. The CDR3 DNA reads as TGCGCCAGCAGCTTGGGGCCGCGGACTAGCGGGGGGGCCACAGATACGCAGTATTTT.

This rearrangement joins TRBV15 to TRBJ2-2; the match to TRBD2 covers 11 bases. CDR3 size: 16 residues. Germline CDR1 LNHNV, CDR2 YYDKDF (reference sequence). Trimming removed 3 bases from V and 3 bases from J; junction bases left unmatched: 3. CDR3 in amino acids: CATSRGTSGYTGELFF. DNA of the CDR3: TGTGCCACCAGCAGGGGGACTAGCGGATACACCGGGGAGCTGTTTTTT.

The V and J genes are TRBV4-2 and TRBJ1-3; unclear D gene. V gave up 0 bases and J gave up 4 bases, with 16 bases separating them. In germline, CDR1 is LGHNA, CDR2 YNFKEQ. CDR3 size: 17 residues. The CDR3 nucleotides are TGTGCCAGCAGCCAAGAAGGTCGCCGGGGATCGGGAAACACCATATATTTT. Translating it yields CASSQEGRRGSGNTIYF.